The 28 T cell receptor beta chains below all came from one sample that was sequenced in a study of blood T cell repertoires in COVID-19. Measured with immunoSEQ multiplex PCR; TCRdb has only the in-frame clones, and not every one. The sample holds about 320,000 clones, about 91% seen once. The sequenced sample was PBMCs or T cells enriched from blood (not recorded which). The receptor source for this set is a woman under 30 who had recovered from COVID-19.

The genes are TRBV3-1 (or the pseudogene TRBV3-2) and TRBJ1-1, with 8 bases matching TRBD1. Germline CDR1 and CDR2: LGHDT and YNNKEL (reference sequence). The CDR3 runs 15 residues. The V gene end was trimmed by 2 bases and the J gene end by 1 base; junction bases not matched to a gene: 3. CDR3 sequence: CASSQFDRGNTEAFF. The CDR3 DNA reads TGTGCCAGCAGCCAATTTGACAGGGGGAACACTGAAGCTTTCTTT.

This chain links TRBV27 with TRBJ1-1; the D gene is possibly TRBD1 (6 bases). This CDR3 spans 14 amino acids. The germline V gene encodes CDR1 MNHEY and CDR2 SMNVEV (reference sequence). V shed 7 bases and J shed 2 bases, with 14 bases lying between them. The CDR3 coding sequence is TGTGCCAGCAATCAAGACAGGTACAACACTGAAGCTTTCTTT. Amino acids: CASNQDRYNTEAFF.

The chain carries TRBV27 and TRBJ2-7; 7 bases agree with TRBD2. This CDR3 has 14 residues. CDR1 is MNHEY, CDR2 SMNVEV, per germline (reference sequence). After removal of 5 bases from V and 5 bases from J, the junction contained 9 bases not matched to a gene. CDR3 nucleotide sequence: TGTGCCAGCAGTAAATTAGCGGGTAGTCACGAGCAGTACTTC. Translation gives CASSKLAGSHEQYF.

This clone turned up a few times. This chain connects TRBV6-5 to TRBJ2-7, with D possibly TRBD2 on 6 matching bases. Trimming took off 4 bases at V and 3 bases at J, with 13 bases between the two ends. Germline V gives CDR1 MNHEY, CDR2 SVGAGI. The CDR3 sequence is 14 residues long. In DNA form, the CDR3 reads TGTGCCAGCAGTTTAGGAGGGGTGGGCTACGAGCAGTACTTC. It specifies CASSLGGVGYEQYF.

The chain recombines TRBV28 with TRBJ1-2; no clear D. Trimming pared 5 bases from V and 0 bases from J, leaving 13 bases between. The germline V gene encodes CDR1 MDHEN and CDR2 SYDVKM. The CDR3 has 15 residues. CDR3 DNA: TGTGCCAGCAGTGCCGGACTAATAGCTAACTATGGCTACACCTTC. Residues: CASSAGLIANYGYTF.

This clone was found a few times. CDR3 sequence: CASSWAGAETQYF. CDR3 nucleotide sequence: TGTGCCAGCAGTTGGGCGGGAGCAGAGACCCAGTACTTC. The chain has TRBV12-3 or TRBV12-4 and TRBJ2-5; 7 bases align to TRBD2. The CDR3 sequence is 13 residues long. J was trimmed by 4 bases and V by 4 bases; bases with no gene match: 3.

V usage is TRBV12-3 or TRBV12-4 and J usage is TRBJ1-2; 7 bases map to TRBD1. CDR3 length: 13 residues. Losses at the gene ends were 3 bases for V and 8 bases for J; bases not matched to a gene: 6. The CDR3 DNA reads TGTGCCAGCAGTTTCGGACAGGCCGGGGGCTACACCTTC. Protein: CASSFGQAGGYTF.

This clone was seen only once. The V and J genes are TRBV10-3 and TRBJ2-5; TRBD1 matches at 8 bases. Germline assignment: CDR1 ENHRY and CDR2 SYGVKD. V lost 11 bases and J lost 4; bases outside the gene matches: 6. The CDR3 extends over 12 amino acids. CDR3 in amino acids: CAARGPGETQYF. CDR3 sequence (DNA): TGTGCCGCCAGGGGGCCTGGAGAGACCCAGTACTTC.

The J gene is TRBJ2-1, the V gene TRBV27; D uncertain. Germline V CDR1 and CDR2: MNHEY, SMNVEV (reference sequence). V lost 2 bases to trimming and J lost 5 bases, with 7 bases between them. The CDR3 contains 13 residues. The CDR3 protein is CASSLHADNEQFF. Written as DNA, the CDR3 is TGTGCCAGCAGTTTACACGCGGACAATGAGCAGTTCTTC.

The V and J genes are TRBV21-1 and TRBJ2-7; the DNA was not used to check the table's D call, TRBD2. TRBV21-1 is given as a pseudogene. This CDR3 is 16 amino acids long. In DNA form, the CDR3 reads TGTGCCAGCAGCAAAGCGCGGCCTAGCAGCTACTACGAGCAGTACTTC. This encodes CASSKARPSSYYEQYF.

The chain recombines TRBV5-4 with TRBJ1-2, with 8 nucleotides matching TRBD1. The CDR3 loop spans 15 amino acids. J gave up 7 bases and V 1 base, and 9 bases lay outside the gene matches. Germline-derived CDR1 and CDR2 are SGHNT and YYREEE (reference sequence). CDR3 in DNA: TGTGCCAGCAGCTTGCAGTCAGGGGGCTTTCGTGGCTACACCTTC. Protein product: CASSLQSGGFRGYTF.

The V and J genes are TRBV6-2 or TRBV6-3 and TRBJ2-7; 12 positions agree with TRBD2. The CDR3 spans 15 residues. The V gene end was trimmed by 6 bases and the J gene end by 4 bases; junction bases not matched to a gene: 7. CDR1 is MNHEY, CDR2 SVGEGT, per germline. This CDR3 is CASSNGLAGLYEQYF. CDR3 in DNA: TGTGCCAGCAGCAACGGACTAGCGGGGTTGTACGAGCAGTACTTC.

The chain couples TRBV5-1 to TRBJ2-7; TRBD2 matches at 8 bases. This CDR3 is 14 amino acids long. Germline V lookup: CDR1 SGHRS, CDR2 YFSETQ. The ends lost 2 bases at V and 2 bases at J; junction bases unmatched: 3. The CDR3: CASSFGGGTYEQYF. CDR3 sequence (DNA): TGCGCCAGCAGCTTCGGCGGGGGGACCTACGAGCAGTACTTC.

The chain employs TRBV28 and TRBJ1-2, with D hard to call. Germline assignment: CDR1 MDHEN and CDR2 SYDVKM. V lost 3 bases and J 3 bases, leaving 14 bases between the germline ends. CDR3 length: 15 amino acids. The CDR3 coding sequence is TGTGCCAGCAGTTTTATTGCAGGCCCCTACTATGGCTACACCTTC. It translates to CASSFIAGPYYGYTF.

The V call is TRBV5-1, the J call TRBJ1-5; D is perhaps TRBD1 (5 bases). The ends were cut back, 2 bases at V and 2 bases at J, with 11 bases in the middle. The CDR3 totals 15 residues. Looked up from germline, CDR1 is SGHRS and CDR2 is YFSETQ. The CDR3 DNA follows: TGCGCCAGCAGCTTAGGGGTCCCGGGCAATCAGCCCCAGCATTTT. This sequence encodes CASSLGVPGNQPQHF.

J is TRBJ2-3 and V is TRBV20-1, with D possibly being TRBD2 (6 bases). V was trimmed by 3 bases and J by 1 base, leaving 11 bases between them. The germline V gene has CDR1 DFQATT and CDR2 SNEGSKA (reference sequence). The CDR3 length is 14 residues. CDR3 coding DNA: TGCAGTGCTAGTGGCGGGGACGGCACAGATACGCAGTATTTT. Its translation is CSASGGDGTDTQYF.

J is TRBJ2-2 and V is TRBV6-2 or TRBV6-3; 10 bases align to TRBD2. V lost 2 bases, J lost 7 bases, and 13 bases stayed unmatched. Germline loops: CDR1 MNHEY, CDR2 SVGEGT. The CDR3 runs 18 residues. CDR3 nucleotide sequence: TGTGCCAGCAGTTACGAGTTAGGACTAGCGGTCTCGGGCGGGGAGCTGTTTTTT. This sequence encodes CASSYELGLAVSGGELFF.

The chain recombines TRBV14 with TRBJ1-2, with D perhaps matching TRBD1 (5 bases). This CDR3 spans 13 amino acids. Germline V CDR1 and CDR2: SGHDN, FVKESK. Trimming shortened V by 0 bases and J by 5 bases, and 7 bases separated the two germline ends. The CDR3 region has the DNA TGTGCCAGCAGCCAAGACAGGGAATATGGCTACACCTTC. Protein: CASSQDREYGYTF.

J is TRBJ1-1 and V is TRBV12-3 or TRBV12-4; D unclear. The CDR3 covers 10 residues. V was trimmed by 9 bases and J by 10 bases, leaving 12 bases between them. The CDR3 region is CARIASAAFF. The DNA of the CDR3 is TGTGCCAGAATTGCGTCTGCAGCTTTCTTT.

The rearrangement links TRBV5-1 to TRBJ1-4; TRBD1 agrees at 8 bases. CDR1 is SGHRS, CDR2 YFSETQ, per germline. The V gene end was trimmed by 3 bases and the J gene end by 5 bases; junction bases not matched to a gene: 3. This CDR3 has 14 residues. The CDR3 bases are TGCGCCAGCAGCTCAAGACAGGGGAATGAAAAACTGTTTTTT. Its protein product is CASSSRQGNEKLFF.

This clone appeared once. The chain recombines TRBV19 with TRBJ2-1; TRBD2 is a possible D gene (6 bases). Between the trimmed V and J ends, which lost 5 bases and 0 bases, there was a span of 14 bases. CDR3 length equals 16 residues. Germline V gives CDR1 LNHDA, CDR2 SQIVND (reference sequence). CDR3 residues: CASSAGTYSSYNEQFF. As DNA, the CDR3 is TGTGCCAGTAGTGCCGGGACTTATTCCTCCTACAATGAGCAGTTCTTC.

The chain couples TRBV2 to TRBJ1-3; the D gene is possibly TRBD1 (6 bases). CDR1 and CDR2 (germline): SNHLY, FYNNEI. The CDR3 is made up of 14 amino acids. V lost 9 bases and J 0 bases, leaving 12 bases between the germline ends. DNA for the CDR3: TGTGCCAGTCGACAGGTATTCTCTGGAAACACCATATATTTT. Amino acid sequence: CASRQVFSGNTIYF.

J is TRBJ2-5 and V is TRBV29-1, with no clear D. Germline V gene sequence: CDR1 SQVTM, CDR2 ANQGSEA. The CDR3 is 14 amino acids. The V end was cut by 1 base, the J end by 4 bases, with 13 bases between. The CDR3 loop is CSVEARALGETQYF. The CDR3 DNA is TGCAGCGTTGAAGCTCGAGCGCTGGGAGAGACCCAGTACTTC.

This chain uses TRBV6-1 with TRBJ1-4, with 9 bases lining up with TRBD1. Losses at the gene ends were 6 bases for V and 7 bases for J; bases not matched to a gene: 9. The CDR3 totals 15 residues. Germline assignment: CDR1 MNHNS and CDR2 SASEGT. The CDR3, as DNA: TGTGCCAGCAGAACCATACAGGGGGCGCTTGAAAAACTGTTTTTT. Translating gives CASRTIQGALEKLFF.

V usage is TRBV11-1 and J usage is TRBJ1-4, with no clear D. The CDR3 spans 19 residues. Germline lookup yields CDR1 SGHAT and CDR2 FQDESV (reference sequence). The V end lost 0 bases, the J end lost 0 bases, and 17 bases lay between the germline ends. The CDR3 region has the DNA TGTGCCAGCAGCTTAGCGGCGCGCGGTCAGACTGCAACTAATGAAAAACTGTTTTTT. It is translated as CASSLAARGQTATNEKLFF.

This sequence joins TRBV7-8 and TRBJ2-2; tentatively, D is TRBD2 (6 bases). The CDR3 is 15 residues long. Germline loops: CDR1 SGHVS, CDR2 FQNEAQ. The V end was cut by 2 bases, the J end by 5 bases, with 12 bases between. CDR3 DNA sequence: TGTGCCAGCAGCTTATATGGAGGGTTTACCGGGGAGCTGTTTTTT. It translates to CASSLYGGFTGELFF.

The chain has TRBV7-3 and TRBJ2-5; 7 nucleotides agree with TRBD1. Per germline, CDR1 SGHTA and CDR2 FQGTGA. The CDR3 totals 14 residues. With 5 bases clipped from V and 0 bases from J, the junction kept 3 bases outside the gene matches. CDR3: CASSPGTDQETQYF. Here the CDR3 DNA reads TGTGCCAGCAGCCCCGGGACAGACCAAGAGACCCAGTACTTC.

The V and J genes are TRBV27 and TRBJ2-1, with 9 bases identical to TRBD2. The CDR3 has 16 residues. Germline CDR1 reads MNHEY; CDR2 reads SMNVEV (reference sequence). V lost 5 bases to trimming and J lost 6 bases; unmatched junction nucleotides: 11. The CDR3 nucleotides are TGTGCCAGCAGTAAACAGGCGGGGGGGGCCCTCAATGAGCAGTTCTTC. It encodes CASSKQAGGALNEQFF.